Below, 25 T cell receptor beta chains from the same sample are listed, as sequenced in a study of cytomegalovirus exposure and HLA in healthy donors. Produced via immunoSEQ multiplex PCR; TCRdb's table is partial and in-frame only. The table lists 200,000 or so clones, over 80% of them singletons. Sequenced sample: PBMCs. These receptors all come from a woman under 30 in good health and CMV-seronegative.

This chain uses TRBV6-6 with TRBJ2-1, with D possibly being TRBD2 (6 bases). This CDR3 has 15 amino acids. Trimming removed 3 bases from V and 4 bases from J, with 13 bases in between. Germline V gene data show CDR1 as MNHNY and CDR2 as SVGAGI (reference sequence). This chain's CDR3 is CASSYNRDWYNEQFF. As DNA, the CDR3 is TGTGCCAGCAGTTATAACCGGGACTGGTACAATGAGCAGTTCTTC.

The chain employs TRBV6-1 and TRBJ1-1, with D tentatively TRBD1 (6 bases). CDR1 MNHNS and CDR2 SASEGT come from the germline V gene. This CDR3 contains 14 residues. V shed 3 bases and J shed 11 bases, with 19 bases lying between them. CDR3 nucleotide sequence: TGTGCCAGCAGTGAGTTATTCGAGGGGCAGGGGGCTTTCTTT. Protein: CASSELFEGQGAFF.

The chain is built from TRBV5-4 and TRBJ1-4; possible D gene TRBD1, 5 bases. Trimming took off 4 bases at V and 8 bases at J, with 18 bases between the two ends. The V gene's germline CDR1 is SGHNT and CDR2 YYREEE (reference sequence). The CDR3 is 15 residues long. In nucleotides, the CDR3 is TGTGCCAGCAGCCCGACGCAGGGTGTGGGCGAAAAACTGTTTTTT. Its translation: CASSPTQGVGEKLFF.

This sequence joins TRBV5-4 and TRBJ2-3; tentative D call: TRBD2 (6 bases). The CDR3 sequence is 14 residues long. Between the trimmed V and J ends, which lost 4 bases and 0 bases, there was a span of 9 bases. Germline values: CDR1 SGHNT, CDR2 YYREEE (reference sequence). CDR3: CASSRGTSTDTQYF. The CDR3 nucleotides are TGTGCCAGCAGCCGGGGGACTAGCACAGATACGCAGTATTTT.

V gene TRBV27 combines with J gene TRBJ1-5, with no clear D. In germline, CDR1 is MNHEY, CDR2 SMNVEV (reference sequence). Deletions cut 3 bases from V and 6 bases from J, with 9 bases between. The CDR3 sequence is 13 residues long. The CDR3 loop is CASSLTWFQPQHF. The DNA for the CDR3 is TGTGCCAGCAGTTTGACTTGGTTTCAGCCCCAGCATTTT.

This clone was counted once. The CDR3 bases are TGTGCCAGCAGCTTTACAGGGGGCGCGGGTAATACCGGGGAGCTGTTTTTT. Amino acids: CASSFTGGAGNTGELFF. The chain couples TRBV11-3 to TRBJ2-2; 9 nucleotides align to TRBD1. Losses at the gene ends were 3 bases for V and 5 bases for J; bases not matched to a gene: 10. The CDR3 totals 17 residues. In germline, CDR1 is SGHNT, CDR2 YENEEA.

In DNA form, the CDR3 reads TGTGCCAGCAGCTTAGGAGTGGGAGGGTTTGGTCAGCCCCAGCATTTT. It encodes CASSLGVGGFGQPQHF. V gene TRBV7-8 combines with J gene TRBJ1-5; D remains ambiguous. V lost 1 base and J lost 6, with 16 bases in between. Germline values: CDR1 SGHVS, CDR2 FQNEAQ. CDR3 size: 16 residues.

This sequence joins TRBV2 and TRBJ2-7; maybe TRBD2 (6 bases). CDR3 length: 15 amino acids. Germline CDR1 is SNHLY and CDR2 is FYNNEI. The V end was cut by 6 bases, the J end by 6 bases, with 21 bases between. Here the CDR3 reads CASRERLGTGVEQYF. Here the CDR3 DNA reads TGTGCCAGCAGAGAGAGACTAGGAACGGGGGTCGAGCAGTACTTC. The full variable domain, rest sourced from reference TRBV2 and TRBJ2-7, is EPEVTQTPSHQVTQMGQEVILRCVPISNHLYFYWYRQILGQKVEFLVSFYNNEISEKSEIFDDQFSVERPDGSNFTLKIRSTKLEDSAMYFCASRERLGTGVEQYFGPGTRLTVT.

V usage is TRBV7-2 and J usage is TRBJ1-1; D might be TRBD1 (6 bases). Deletions cut 2 bases from V and 3 bases from J, with 13 bases between. The germline CDR1 and CDR2 sequences are SGHTA and FQGNSA. CDR3 length: 15 amino acids. The CDR3 reads CASSLWWGRDTEAFF. The CDR3 DNA sequence: TGTGCCAGCAGCTTATGGTGGGGGCGGGACACTGAAGCTTTCTTT. The full variable domain, completed using reference TRBV7-2 and TRBJ1-1, is GAGVSQSPSNKVTEKGKDVELRCDPISGHTALYWYRQSLGQGLEFLIYFQGNSAPDKSGLPSDRFSAERTGGSVSTLTIQRTQQEDSAVYLCASSLWWGRDTEAFFGQGTRLTVV.

V and J are TRBV28 and TRBJ1-2; 10 bases match TRBD1. Losses at the gene ends were 5 bases for V and 4 bases for J; bases not matched to a gene: 7. The CDR3 has 15 amino acids. The germline CDR1 and CDR2 sequences are MDHEN and SYDVKM. The CDR3 DNA reads TGTGCCAGCAGTACTCGGACAGGGGGAATCTATGGCTACACCTTC. Its protein is CASSTRTGGIYGYTF.

CDR3 protein: CASRQGVTEAFF. CDR3 DNA sequence: TGTGCCAGCAGGCAGGGTGTAACTGAAGCTTTCTTT. The chain is built from TRBV28 and TRBJ1-1; the D gene is possibly TRBD1 (5 bases). The CDR3 length is 12 residues. The germline V gene has CDR1 MDHEN and CDR2 SYDVKM. Deletions cut 6 bases from V and 5 bases from J, with 10 bases between.

This sequence joins TRBV7-3 and TRBJ2-1, with D perhaps TRBD2 (6 bases). Germline V gene sequence: CDR1 SGHTA, CDR2 FQGTGA. The CDR3 spans 16 residues. V lost 2 bases to trimming and J lost 3 bases, with 14 bases between them. The CDR3 sequence is CASSLSGAGRYNEQFF. CDR3 bases: TGTGCCAGCAGCTTATCGGGTGCGGGACGCTACAATGAGCAGTTCTTC.

This clone occurred once. This chain links TRBV1 with TRBJ1-1; TRBD1, the table's D call, lacks a check against the DNA. TRBV1 is annotated as a pseudogene. The length of the CDR3 is 12 residues. The CDR3 DNA is TGCACCAGCAGTCCAGGGGTGACTGAAGCTTTCTTT. Its protein is CTSSPGVTEAFF.

This sequence joins TRBV6-6 and TRBJ1-1; tentatively, D is TRBD1 (6 bases). Trimming took off 5 bases at V and 1 base at J, with 17 bases between the two ends. Germline V CDR1 and CDR2: MNHNY, SVGAGI (reference sequence). The CDR3 runs 16 residues. In DNA form, the CDR3 reads TGTGCCAGCAGTCTTAGCCCACAGGGCTGGAACACTGAAGCTTTCTTT. It yields the protein CASSLSPQGWNTEAFF.

The V gene is TRBV11-2, the J gene TRBJ1-1; D gene unclear. There are 13 residues in the CDR3. Germline loops: CDR1 SGHAT, CDR2 FQNNGV. Trimming took 7 bases from V and 4 from J, leaving 13 bases between them. In DNA, the CDR3 is TGTGCCAGCACCGTCCTCGTCGGCACTGAAGCTTTCTTT. This codes for CASTVLVGTEAFF.

V usage is TRBV27 and J usage is TRBJ1-2, with 8 positions matching TRBD1. Germline CDR1 and CDR2: MNHEY and SMNVEV (reference sequence). V lost 6 bases and J lost 4; bases outside the gene matches: 4. This CDR3 region has 13 residues. The CDR3 loop reads CASSLGTGYGYTF. The CDR3 DNA reads TGTGCCAGCAGCCTCGGGACAGGCTATGGCTACACCTTC.

The chain links TRBV6-1 to TRBJ1-4; D not certain. V was trimmed by 3 bases and J by 4 bases, leaving 12 bases between them. This CDR3 is 15 amino acids long. The V gene's germline CDR1 is MNHNS and CDR2 SASEGT. CDR3 protein: CASSESSAGNEKLFF. CDR3 bases: TGTGCCAGCAGTGAGAGCAGCGCGGGTAATGAAAAACTGTTTTTT.

The chain uses TRBV7-2 and TRBJ1-1; no firm D call. Germline V gives CDR1 SGHTA, CDR2 FQGNSA. The V end was cut by 2 bases, the J end by 1 base, with 14 bases between. CDR3 length: 16 amino acids. This chain's CDR3 is CASSLSSAVGNTEAFF. Written as DNA, the CDR3 is TGTGCCAGCAGCTTAAGTTCCGCGGTAGGGAACACTGAAGCTTTCTTT.

The chain carries TRBV6-4 and TRBJ1-2; 8 bases are shared with TRBD1. Germline CDR1 and CDR2: MRHNA and SNTAGT. The CDR3 has 22 residues. V trimming: 2 bases; J trimming: 0 bases; junction bases outside the gene matches: 23. CDR3 residues: CASSDSERGQVGRLSTNYGYTF. CDR3 coding DNA: TGTGCCAGCAGTGACAGTGAGAGGGGACAGGTTGGTCGGTTATCAACTAACTATGGCTACACCTTC.

The CDR3 spells CSVCKGSNTEAFF. CDR3 in DNA: TGCAGCGTTTGTAAGGGGTCGAACACTGAAGCTTTCTTT. V gene TRBV29-1 combines with J gene TRBJ1-1; D may be TRBD1 (5 bases). CDR1 SQVTM and CDR2 ANQGSEA come from the germline V gene. The CDR3 spans 13 residues. The V end lost 5 bases, the J end lost 1 base, and 11 bases lay between the germline ends.

The chain links TRBV7-8 to TRBJ1-5; 9 bases match TRBD1. V shed 2 bases and J 3 bases; nucleotides not matched to a gene: 11. Germline CDR1 reads SGHVS; CDR2 reads FQNEAQ. The CDR3 spans 18 residues. This chain's CDR3 is CASSLSGGTGRFNQPQHF. As DNA, the CDR3 is TGTGCCAGCAGCTTATCCGGGGGGACAGGGCGTTTCAATCAGCCCCAGCATTTT.

This clone appeared once. CDR3 in DNA: TGTGCCATCAGTGAGTCTATCTGGGGCGCCTACGAGCAGTACTTC. Translating it yields CAISESIWGAYEQYF. This chain links TRBV10-3 with TRBJ2-7; D possibly corresponds to TRBD1 (5 bases). In germline, CDR1 is ENHRY, CDR2 SYGVKD. V dropped 0 bases and J dropped 2 bases, with 11 bases sitting between them. This CDR3 is 15 amino acids long.

This clone was observed a single time. The CDR3 sequence: CASSISGGLGQPQHF. CDR3 nucleotide sequence: TGTGCCAGCAGTATTTCAGGGGGCTTAGGTCAGCCCCAGCATTTT. This chain connects TRBV6-6 to TRBJ1-5, with 8 bases lining up with TRBD1. V gave up 5 bases and J gave up 6 bases; unmatched junction bases: 9. Germline assignment: CDR1 MNHNY and CDR2 SVGAGI (reference sequence). The CDR3 spans 15 residues.

The rearrangement links TRBV29-1 to TRBJ2-1; 14 nucleotides align to TRBD2. Trimming took 2 bases from V and 0 from J; bases not matched to a gene: 9. CDR3 length equals 19 residues. Germline loops: CDR1 SQVTM, CDR2 ANQGSEA. CDR3 nucleotide sequence: TGCAGCGTTGAATCGCCGGGACTAGCGGGAGCCCTCTCCTACAATGAGCAGTTCTTC. Translating gives CSVESPGLAGALSYNEQFF.

The V call is TRBV5-4, the J call TRBJ1-1; tentatively, D is TRBD1 (6 bases). The CDR3 is 14 residues long. Germline CDR1 SGHNT, CDR2 YYREEE (reference sequence). V was clipped by 4 bases and J by 10 bases, with 20 bases between them. CDR3 coding DNA: TGTGCCAGCAGCGGCAATAGGATGGCCAGGGGAGCTTTCTTT. Encoded protein: CASSGNRMARGAFF.